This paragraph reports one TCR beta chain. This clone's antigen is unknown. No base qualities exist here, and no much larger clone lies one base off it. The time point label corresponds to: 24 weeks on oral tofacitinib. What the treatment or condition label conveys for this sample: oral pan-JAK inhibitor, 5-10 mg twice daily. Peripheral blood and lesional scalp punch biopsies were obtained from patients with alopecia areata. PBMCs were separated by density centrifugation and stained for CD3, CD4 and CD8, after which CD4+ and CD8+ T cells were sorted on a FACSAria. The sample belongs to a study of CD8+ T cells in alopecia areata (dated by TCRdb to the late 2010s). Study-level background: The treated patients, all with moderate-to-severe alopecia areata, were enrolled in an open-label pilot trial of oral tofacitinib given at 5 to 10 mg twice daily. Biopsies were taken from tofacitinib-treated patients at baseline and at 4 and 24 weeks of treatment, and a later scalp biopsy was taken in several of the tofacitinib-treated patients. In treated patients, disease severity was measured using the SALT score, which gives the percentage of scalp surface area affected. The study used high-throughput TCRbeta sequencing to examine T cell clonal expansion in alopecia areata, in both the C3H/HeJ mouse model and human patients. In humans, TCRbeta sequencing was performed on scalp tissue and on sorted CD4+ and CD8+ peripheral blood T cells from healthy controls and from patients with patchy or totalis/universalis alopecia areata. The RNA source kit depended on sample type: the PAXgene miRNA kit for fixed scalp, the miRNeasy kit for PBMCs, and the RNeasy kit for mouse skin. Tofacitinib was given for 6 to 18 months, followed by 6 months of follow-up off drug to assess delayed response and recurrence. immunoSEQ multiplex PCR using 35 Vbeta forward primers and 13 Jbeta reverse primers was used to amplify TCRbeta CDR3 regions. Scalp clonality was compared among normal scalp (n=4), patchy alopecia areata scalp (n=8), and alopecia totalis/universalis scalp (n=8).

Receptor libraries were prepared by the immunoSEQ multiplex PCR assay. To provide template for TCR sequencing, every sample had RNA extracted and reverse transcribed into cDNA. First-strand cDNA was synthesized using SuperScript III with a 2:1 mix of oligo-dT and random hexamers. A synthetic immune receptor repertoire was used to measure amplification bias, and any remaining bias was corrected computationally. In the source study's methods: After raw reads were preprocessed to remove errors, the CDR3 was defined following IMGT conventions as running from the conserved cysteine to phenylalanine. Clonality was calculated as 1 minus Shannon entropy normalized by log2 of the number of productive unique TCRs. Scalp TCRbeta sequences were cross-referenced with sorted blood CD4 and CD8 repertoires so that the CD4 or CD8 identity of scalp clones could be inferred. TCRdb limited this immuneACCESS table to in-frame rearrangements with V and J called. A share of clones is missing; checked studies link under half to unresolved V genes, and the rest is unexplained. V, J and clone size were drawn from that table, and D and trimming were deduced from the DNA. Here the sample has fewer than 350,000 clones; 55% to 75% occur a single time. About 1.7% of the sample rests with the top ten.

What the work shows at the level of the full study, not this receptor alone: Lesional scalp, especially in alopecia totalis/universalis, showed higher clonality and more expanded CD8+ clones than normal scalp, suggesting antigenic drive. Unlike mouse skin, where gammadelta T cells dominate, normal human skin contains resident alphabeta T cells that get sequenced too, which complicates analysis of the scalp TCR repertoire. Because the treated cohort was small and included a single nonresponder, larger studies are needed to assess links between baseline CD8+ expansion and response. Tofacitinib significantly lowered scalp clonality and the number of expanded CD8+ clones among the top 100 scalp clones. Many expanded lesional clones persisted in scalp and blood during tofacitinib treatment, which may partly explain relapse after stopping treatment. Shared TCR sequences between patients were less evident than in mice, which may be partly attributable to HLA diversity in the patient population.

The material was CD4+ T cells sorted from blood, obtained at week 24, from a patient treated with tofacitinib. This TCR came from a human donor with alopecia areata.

In nucleotides, the sequence is TGTGCCATCAGTGAGAGGGGACAGGGAAGGAATGGCTACACCTTC. It encodes CAISERGQGRNGYTF. The sequence joins TRBV10-3 to TRBJ1-2; 9 junctional bases match TRBD1. The junction shows trimming of 2 bases on V and 6 bases on J, and the gene matches do not reach 7 bases of it. The CDR3, from cysteine to phenylalanine, totals 15 residues. The retained sequence is limited to the CDR3, 45 bases, with the frame set at the first base. CDR1 ENHRY and CDR2 SYGVKD were looked up in the germline V gene.